These 27 T cell receptor beta chains were sequenced from one sample in a study of T-cell reconstitution after alpha-beta-depleted transplantation in children. Unique molecular identifiers were used to barcode this TCRbeta library. TCRdb re-derived calls from the PCR reads in MiXCR, one entry per CDR3 protein. Of some 300,000 distinct CDR3 sequences in the sample, about 9.5% were seen once. Sequenced material: PBMCs, taken before TCRalphabeta/CD19-depleted stem cell transplant. The receptors originated from a boy less than two years old with acute myeloid leukemia, due to receive a stem cell transplant.

This clonotype showed up many times. The CDR3 DNA is TGTGCCAGCAGTTACCCAGGGACAGCTGGTCGGCCCCAGCATTTT. Residues: CASSYPGTAGRPQHF. The genes are TRBV6-2 or TRBV6-3 and TRBJ1-5; 7 bases align to TRBD1. Trimming at V came to 2 bases and at J to 9 bases, leaving 10 bases not matched to a gene. Germline lookup yields CDR1 MNHEY and CDR2 SVGEGT. The length of the CDR3 is 15 residues.

This clonotype has more than one count but fewer than ten. The chain carries TRBV10-1 and TRBJ2-3, with D maybe TRBD2 (7 bases). Germline assignment: CDR1 WNHNN and CDR2 SYGVQD (reference sequence). CDR3 length: 16 residues. Trimming took off 6 bases at V and 8 bases at J, with 24 bases between the two ends. CDR3 in DNA: TGCGCCAGCAGGCGGGGGCCTCTCAAGGTGAAGGGTACGCAGTATTTT. Its translation is CASRRGPLKVKGTQYF.

This clonotype was seen many times. This chain uses TRBV12-3 or TRBV12-4 with TRBJ2-2; D remains unclear. The CDR3 sequence is 15 residues long. V lost 3 bases, J lost 5 bases, and 13 bases lay in between. CDR3 sequence: CASSFFLDGTGELFF. CDR3 coding DNA: TGTGCCAGCAGTTTTTTTTTGGACGGTACCGGGGAGCTGTTTTTT.

This clonotype was detected many times. The chain couples TRBV3-1 to TRBJ2-4; TRBD2 matches at 14 bases. Germline lookup yields CDR1 LGHDT and CDR2 YNNKEL (reference sequence). J lost 1 base, V lost 3 bases, and 5 bases had no gene match. This CDR3 is built from 18 residues. CDR3 nucleotide sequence: TGTGCCAGCAGCCATAAGAGACTAGCGGGAGGGGCCAAAAACATTCAGTACTTC. It yields the protein CASSHKRLAGGAKNIQYF.

In this sample, this clonotype turned up many times. The J gene is TRBJ2-3, the V gene TRBV29-1, with D perhaps given as TRBD1 or TRBD2 (5 bases each). Germline values: CDR1 SQVTM, CDR2 ANQGSEA. Trimming left V 4 bases short and J 8 bases short, with 16 bases between. The CDR3 is made up of 13 amino acids. The CDR3 is CSVVERIGGTQYF. The CDR3 DNA reads TGCAGCGTTGTAGAGCGAATTGGGGGTACGCAGTATTTT.

This clonotype was observed many times. The chain links TRBV7-2 to TRBJ2-3; D is possibly TRBD1 or TRBD2 (5 bases each). The V and J ends lost 8 bases and 2 bases respectively, with 17 bases between them. The V gene's germline CDR1 is SGHTA and CDR2 FQGNSA. CDR3 length: 15 amino acids. For the CDR3, the DNA is TGTGCCAGCGCCCACCCCGTGGGGGACACAGATACGCAGTATTTT. This encodes CASAHPVGDTDTQYF.

Many counts were recorded for this clonotype. The V and J genes are TRBV10-3 and TRBJ2-2; TRBD2 agrees at 8 bases. V was pared by 8 bases and J by 0 bases, with 5 bases of the junction left unmatched. Germline CDR1 ENHRY, CDR2 SYGVKD. The CDR3 is 15 residues long. The DNA of the CDR3 is TGTGCCATCCGTCGGGGGGGATCGAACACCGGGGAGCTGTTTTTT. As protein: CAIRRGGSNTGELFF.

Turning to this clonotype: Being one base from a much bigger clone, this may be a read error. The chain links TRBV10-2 to TRBJ1-2, with D perhaps TRBD1 (6 bases). V lost 6 bases and J 6 bases, leaving 14 bases between the germline ends. This CDR3 region has 13 residues. Germline V lookup: CDR1 WSHSY, CDR2 SAAADI. For the CDR3, the DNA is TGCGCCAGCAGAGACGGGGGGCAAGATGGCTACACCTTC. Translating it yields CASRDGGQDGYTF.

The chain is built from TRBV29-1 and TRBJ2-2, with D unresolved. The germline V gene has CDR1 SQVTM and CDR2 ANQGSEA. V was pared by 6 bases and J by 1 base, with 9 bases between. This CDR3 is built from 13 residues. The DNA for the CDR3 is TGCAGCGTAAGGGCAGGGAACACCGGGGAGCTGTTTTTT. This codes for CSVRAGNTGELFF.

A note on this clonotype: An end of the junction differs from the germline gene, which may be a read error. The chain joins TRBV6-1 to TRBJ2-7; perhaps D is TRBD1 or TRBD2 (5 bases each). Germline V lookup: CDR1 MNHNS, CDR2 SASEGT. The CDR3 length is 14 residues. DNA of the CDR3: TGTGCCTGCAGCCCCGGGACCTATACCTACGAGCAGTACTTC. Protein sequence: CACSPGTYTYEQYF.

In its sample, this clonotype was seen many times. This chain connects TRBV15 to TRBJ2-1; 8 bases are a match to TRBD2. The CDR3 consists of 14 residues. Germline lookup yields CDR1 LNHNV and CDR2 YYDKDF (reference sequence). With V trimmed by 3 bases and J by 4 bases, 2 bases remained unmatched. The CDR3 DNA sequence: TGTGCCACCAGCAGGTCTAGCGGGTACAATGAGCAGTTCTTC. Its protein is CATSRSSGYNEQFF.

This clonotype was seen only a few times. V and J are TRBV18 and TRBJ1-1; TRBD1 is a possible D gene (6 bases). The V gene's germline CDR1 is KGHSH and CDR2 LQKENI. Trimming stripped 2 bases from V and 1 base from J, with 14 bases between. The CDR3 contains 16 residues. This CDR3 reads CASSPTSDRTNTEAFF. The CDR3 nucleotides are TGTGCCAGCTCACCAACTTCGGACAGAACGAACACTGAAGCTTTCTTT.

This clonotype was picked up many times. The chain employs TRBV11-2 and TRBJ2-7; D perhaps matches TRBD1 (6 bases). This CDR3 spans 11 amino acids. Germline-derived CDR1 and CDR2 are SGHAT and FQNNGV. V was clipped by 8 bases and J by 2 bases, with 7 bases between them. The CDR3, as DNA: TGTGCCAGCGGGGACACCTACGAGCAGTACTTC. Amino acid sequence: CASGDTYEQYF.

The genes are TRBV6-5 and TRBJ1-1; 10 bases are a match to TRBD1. CDR1 MNHEY and CDR2 SVGAGI come from the germline V gene. There are 17 residues in the CDR3. The V gene end was trimmed by 2 bases and the J gene end by 1 base; junction bases not matched to a gene: 7. The CDR3: CASSYDGTGVRNTEAFF. CDR3 DNA: TGTGCCAGCAGTTACGATGGGACAGGGGTACGGAACACTGAAGCTTTCTTT.

A remark on this clonotype: Just one base apart from a much larger clone, this may be a read error. The V gene is TRBV7-2, the J gene TRBJ2-5; 8 nucleotides line up with TRBD1. Germline-derived CDR1 and CDR2 are SGHTA and FQGNSA. CDR3 size: 15 residues. DNA of the CDR3: TGTGCCAGCAGGTTGGGGACAGGATACCAAGAGACCCAGTACTTT. It specifies CASRLGTGYQETQYF.

This clonotype occurred a few times. The rearrangement links TRBV6-1 to TRBJ2-7; D is unclear. The V end lost 5 bases, the J end lost 7 bases, and 12 bases lay between the germline ends. This CDR3 spans 12 amino acids. The germline V gene encodes CDR1 MNHNS and CDR2 SASEGT. CDR3 in DNA: TGTGCCAGCAGTCAAGAGTCGTTAGAGCAGTACTTC. Translated: CASSQESLEQYF.

The chain joins TRBV20-1 to TRBJ2-3; 11 nucleotides align to TRBD2. Trimming removed 4 bases from V and 3 bases from J; junction bases left unmatched: 12. This CDR3 region has 17 residues. CDR1 is DFQATT and CDR2 is SNEGSKA in the germline V gene (reference sequence). The CDR3 loop is CSAKVAGGQKGTDTQYF. The CDR3 nucleotides are TGCAGTGCTAAAGTAGCGGGGGGGCAAAAAGGGACAGATACGCAGTATTTT.

This clonotype was counted many times. The V call is TRBV28, the J call TRBJ2-3; D not certain. CDR3 size: 12 residues. CDR1 is MDHEN, CDR2 SYDVKM, per germline. V gave up 9 bases and J gave up 6 bases, with 13 bases separating them. Here the CDR3 DNA reads TGTGCCAGTGGGTATTCTGCGGATACGCAGTATTTT. The encoded protein is CASGYSADTQYF.

In its sample, this clonotype was seen a few times. The rearrangement links TRBV5-1 to TRBJ2-7; 7 bases are a match to TRBD1. Germline CDR1 is SGHRS and CDR2 is YFSETQ. Unmatched junction bases numbered 7, after V lost 4 bases and J lost 0 bases. The CDR3 runs to 15 residues. CDR3 sequence reads: CASSPLDRNSYEQYF. As DNA, the CDR3 is TGCGCCAGCAGCCCCCTGGACAGGAACTCCTACGAGCAGTACTTC.

This clonotype was seen repeatedly, ten times or more. The rearrangement uses TRBV7-6 and TRBJ2-7, with unresolved D. Trimming pared 5 bases from V and 4 bases from J, leaving 9 bases between. CDR3 length equals 12 residues. CDR1 and CDR2 from the germline V gene are SGHVS and FNYEAQ. The CDR3 DNA reads TGTGCCAGCAGCCCCGATTATTACGAGCAGTACTTC. This encodes CASSPDYYEQYF.

The sample holds many counts of this clonotype. The rearrangement links TRBV29-1 to TRBJ2-1; 7 bases map to TRBD2. The V segment lost 5 bases and the J segment 6 bases; nucleotides outside the gene matches: 7. Per germline, CDR1 SQVTM and CDR2 ANQGSEA. This CDR3 is 13 amino acids long. The CDR3 DNA follows: TGCAGCGTTTCGCCTAGCGGTGGCAATGAGCAGTTCTTC. Translation: CSVSPSGGNEQFF.

This clonotype has ten or more counts. The J gene is TRBJ2-7, the V gene TRBV7-2; D gene unclear. Germline V gene data show CDR1 as SGHTA and CDR2 as FQGNSA. Trimming took 4 bases from V and 0 from J, leaving 7 bases between them. CDR3 length equals 13 residues. Here the CDR3 reads CASSSGDSYEQYF. The CDR3 coding sequence is TGTGCCAGCAGCTCCGGTGACTCCTACGAGCAGTACTTC. Full variable domain (missing parts from reference TRBV7-2 and TRBJ2-7): GAGVSQSPSNKVTEKGKDVELRCDPISGHTALYWYRQSLGQGLEFLIYFQGNSAPDKSGLPSDRFSAERTGGSVSTLTIQRTQQEDSAVYLCASSSGDSYEQYFGPGTRLTVT.

Ten or more counts support this clonotype. The V gene is TRBV7-9, the J gene TRBJ2-1; D is undetermined. Germline V gene data show CDR1 as SEHNR and CDR2 as FQNEAQ (reference sequence). The CDR3 spans 14 residues. Trimming took off 2 bases at V and 6 bases at J, with 11 bases between the two ends. The CDR3 DNA follows: TGTGCCAGCAGCTTACTTGCCAGGCGCAATGAGCAGTTCTTC. This translates into CASSLLARRNEQFF.

This clonotype showed up just a few times. This chain uses TRBV19 with TRBJ1-2; 7 nucleotides match TRBD1. This CDR3 spans 16 amino acids. V was pared by 5 bases and J by 3 bases, with 12 bases of the junction left unmatched. Germline V gives CDR1 LNHDA, CDR2 SQIVND (reference sequence). In nucleotides, the CDR3 is TGTGCCAGTAGTGAGGGACAGCGCTCTGCCTACTATGGCTACACCTTC. This sequence encodes CASSEGQRSAYYGYTF. The full variable domain, its missing parts supplied by reference TRBV19 and TRBJ1-2, is DGGITQSPKYLFRKEGQNVTLSCEQNLNHDAMYWYRQDPGQGLRLIYYSQIVNDFQKGDIAEGYSVSREKKESFPLTVTSAQKNPTAFYLCASSEGQRSAYYGYTFGSGTRLTVV.

This clonotype was detected ten times or more. The chain carries TRBV29-1 and TRBJ1-1, with D maybe TRBD1 (6 bases). CDR1 is SQVTM, CDR2 ANQGSEA, per germline. The ends were cut back, 0 bases at V and 1 base at J, with 9 bases in the middle. The CDR3 totals 14 residues. The CDR3: CSVEDGGQNTEAFF. The CDR3 DNA is TGCAGCGTTGAAGATGGGGGGCAGAACACTGAAGCTTTCTTT.

This clonotype was recorded at least ten times. CDR3 nucleotides: TGTGCCTGGAGTGAACGTAGCAATCAGCCCCAGCATTTT. Translated: CAWSERSNQPQHF. This chain joins TRBV30 and TRBJ1-5; no clear D. This CDR3 comprises 13 residues. CDR1 is GTSNPN and CDR2 is SVGIG in the germline V gene (reference sequence). The V end lost 1 base, the J end lost 0 bases, and 4 bases lay between the germline ends.

Concerning this clonotype: A read error may be the cause here, since a much bigger clone is one base away. This chain connects TRBV7-9 to TRBJ1-1; D is possibly TRBD1 (5 bases). This CDR3 is built from 11 residues. V was pared by 3 bases and J by 12 bases, with 11 bases between. The germline V gene encodes CDR1 SEHNR and CDR2 FQNEAQ (reference sequence). CDR3 in amino acids: CASSLGTDPFF. The CDR3, as DNA: TGTGCCAGCAGCTTGGGGACCGACCCTTTCTTT.